This TCR beta chain was identified in a study of T cell changes during pregnancy in multiple sclerosis. Germline assignment: CDR1 SGHAT and CDR2 FQNNGV. V was shortened by 5 bases and J by 7 bases, with 11 bases between the two germline ends. The CDR3 is 12 amino acids. Profiled with immunoSEQ multiplex PCR; TCRdb holds only in-frame clones, not every one. The repertoire has approximately 30,000 clones, more than 70% of them found once; the top ten carry 8.3%. The chain couples TRBV11-2 to TRBJ1-2; no clear D gene. Sample: CD8+ T cells from peripheral blood mononuclear cells, taken in the second trimester of pregnancy. This receptor was identified in a female donor with multiple sclerosis, enrolled in a pregnancy study. CDR3: CASSLRAGGYTF. DNA of the CDR3: TGTGCCAGCAGCCTGAGAGCAGGTGGCTACACCTTC.